The 32 T cell receptor beta chains below come from one sample, sequenced in a study of blood T cell repertoires in COVID-19. The protocol was immunoSEQ multiplex PCR, while the TCRdb copy is restricted to in-frame clones and leaves out a portion. The repertoire has 150,000 to 200,000 clones, about 84% of them found once; the top ten carry around 5.9%. The source material was PBMCs or T cells enriched from blood (not recorded which). These receptors all come from a man aged 35 to 55 who had recovered from COVID-19.

This clone has more than one count but fewer than ten. The rearrangement uses TRBV5-6 and TRBJ2-7; D possibly corresponds to TRBD1 (6 bases). Per the germline V gene, CDR1 is SGHDT and CDR2 is YYEEEE. V was shortened by 1 base and J by 5 bases, with 16 bases between the two germline ends. The CDR3 is made up of 15 amino acids. CDR3 residues: CASSLLGDTTDEQYV. The CDR3 DNA follows: TGTGCCAGCAGCTTGTTGGGGGACACTACAGACGAGCAGTACGTC.

This rearrangement joins TRBV5-6 to TRBJ2-2, with a tentative D call TRBD1 (5 bases). The germline V gene encodes CDR1 SGHDT and CDR2 YYEEEE. The ends were cut back, 2 bases at V and 1 base at J, with 9 bases in the middle. The CDR3 spans 15 residues. DNA for the CDR3: TGTGCCAGCAGCTTATGGGGCCTGAACACCGGGGAGCTGTTTTTT. This codes for CASSLWGLNTGELFF.

The chain couples TRBV20-1 to TRBJ2-1; 14 bases are shared with TRBD2. The CDR3 consists of 17 residues. V trimming: 3 bases; J trimming: 5 bases; junction bases outside the gene matches: 9. CDR1 DFQATT and CDR2 SNEGSKA come from the germline V gene (reference sequence). The DNA for the CDR3 is TGCAGTGCTAGTGTAGGACTAGCGGGGGGTGTAAACAATGAGCAGTTCTTC. Its translation is CSASVGLAGGVNNEQFF.

This chain's CDR3 is CASSQEWATGTEVREQFF. In DNA, the CDR3 is TGTGCCAGCAGCCAAGAGTGGGCTACCGGGACAGAAGTCAGAGAGCAGTTCTTC. This chain uses TRBV3-1 (or the pseudogene TRBV3-2) with TRBJ2-1; 7 bases agree with TRBD1. The CDR3 sequence is 18 residues long. CDR1 and CDR2 (germline): LGHDT, YNNKEL (reference sequence). The junction had 18 bases not matched to a gene; V was cut back by 0 bases and J by 10 bases.

A note on this clone: This sample includes further DNA sequences coding for the same CDR3. The chain has TRBV14 and TRBJ1-6; no firm D call. This CDR3 region has 12 residues. Deletions cut 3 bases from V and 8 bases from J, with 5 bases between. The V gene's germline CDR1 is SGHDN and CDR2 FVKESK. The CDR3 coding sequence is TGTGCCAGCAGCCAGACATATTCACCCCTCCACTTT. This encodes CASSQTYSPLHF.

The chain employs TRBV23-1 and TRBJ2-3, with TRBD2 identical over 12 bases. TRBV23-1 is designated an ORF whose function remains uncertain. V lost 6 bases and J lost 5; bases outside the gene matches: 9. The CDR3 spans 16 residues. The CDR3 loop reads CASSHRTSGVVDTQYF. The CDR3 DNA reads as TGCGCCAGCAGCCATAGGACTAGCGGGGTGGTAGATACGCAGTATTTT.

The V and J genes are TRBV7-9 and TRBJ2-7; the D is unclear. The CDR3 is made up of 15 amino acids. Germline loops: CDR1 SEHNR, CDR2 FQNEAQ (reference sequence). V gave up 5 bases and J gave up 4 bases, with 18 bases separating them. The CDR3 bases are TGTGCCAGCAGCCCGTACAGTGATTATGAGTACGAGCAGTACGTC. Translating gives CASSPYSDYEYEQYV.

About this clone itself: The sample carries other DNA sequences with the same CDR3. This chain links TRBV18 with TRBJ2-1; D is unresolved. The V end lost 0 bases, the J end lost 5 bases, and 5 bases lay between the germline ends. This CDR3 spans 13 amino acids. Germline lookup yields CDR1 KGHSH and CDR2 LQKENI. Written as DNA, the CDR3 is TGTGCCAGCTCACCACCTGGAGACAATGAGCAGTTCTTC. It codes for CASSPPGDNEQFF.

The V call is TRBV5-1, the J call TRBJ1-1, with D tentatively TRBD1 (5 bases). The CDR3 has 14 amino acids. Trimming stripped 0 bases from V and 7 bases from J, with 13 bases between. CDR1 is SGHRS, CDR2 YFSETQ, per germline. The CDR3 spells CASSLGGTSYEAFF. The CDR3 DNA reads TGCGCCAGCAGCTTGGGTGGGACTTCCTATGAAGCTTTCTTT.

This sequence joins TRBV19 and TRBJ1-5; 9 bases are shared with TRBD1. Germline trimming cut 6 bases from V and 1 base from J; bases unmatched to any gene: 7. Germline CDR1 and CDR2: LNHDA and SQIVND (reference sequence). This CDR3 has 16 residues. The CDR3 protein is CASRPLDRGSNQPQHF. For the CDR3, the DNA is TGTGCCAGTAGACCGTTGGACAGGGGCAGCAATCAGCCCCAGCATTTT.

The chain has TRBV19 and TRBJ1-3; 10 nucleotides agree with TRBD1. The ends lost 3 bases at V and 6 bases at J; junction bases unmatched: 5. Germline V gene lookup returns CDR1 LNHDA and CDR2 SQIVND (reference sequence). This CDR3 has 15 amino acids. In DNA form, the CDR3 reads TGTGCCAGTAGTATTGGTGGGACAGGGGCAAACACCATATATTTT. Its translation is CASSIGGTGANTIYF.

The chain joins TRBV5-6 to TRBJ1-1, with 9 bases matching TRBD1. CDR1 is SGHDT and CDR2 is YYEEEE in the germline V gene. The CDR3 loop spans 15 amino acids. V was clipped by 4 bases and J by 8 bases; unmatched bases: 12. CDR3 residues: CASSPYRGTGPEAFF. The CDR3 coding sequence is TGTGCCAGCAGCCCGTATAGAGGGACAGGGCCAGAAGCTTTCTTT.

The chain combines TRBV3-1 (or the pseudogene TRBV3-2) with TRBJ1-6, with 7 bases matching TRBD1. Germline V gene sequence: CDR1 LGHDT, CDR2 YNNKEL (reference sequence). This CDR3 contains 16 residues. The V segment lost 1 base and the J segment 7 bases; nucleotides outside the gene matches: 7. The chain's CDR3 is CASSQVSTGRNSPLHF. For the CDR3, the DNA is TGTGCCAGCAGCCAAGTATCGACAGGGAGGAATTCACCCCTCCACTTT.

The rearrangement links TRBV7-9 to TRBJ2-7; D is undetermined. V was trimmed by 2 bases and J by 4 bases, leaving 9 bases between them. The V gene's germline CDR1 is SEHNR and CDR2 FQNEAQ (reference sequence). The CDR3 contains 13 residues. The chain's CDR3 is CASSLSVAYEQYF. In DNA, the CDR3 is TGTGCCAGCAGCTTAAGCGTCGCATACGAGCAGTACTTC. Full variable domain (missing parts from reference TRBV7-9 and TRBJ2-7): DTGVSQNPRHKITKRGQNVTFRCDPISEHNRLYWYRQTLGQGPEFLTYFQNEAQLEKSRLLSDRFSAERPKGSFSTLEIQRTEQGDSAMYLCASSLSVAYEQYFGPGTRLTVT.

In this sample, this clone turned up once. The chain is built from TRBV19 and TRBJ1-2; D is possibly TRBD1 (5 bases). V gave up 4 bases and J gave up 4 bases, with 13 bases separating them. Germline V gene lookup returns CDR1 LNHDA and CDR2 SQIVND (reference sequence). The CDR3 is made up of 14 amino acids. The CDR3 DNA reads TGTGCCAGTAGTACCGTAGGGGCGCCCTATGGCTACACCTTC. Encoded protein: CASSTVGAPYGYTF.

The chain links TRBV5-1 to TRBJ1-5, with unresolved D. The CDR3 is made up of 15 amino acids. The germline V gene encodes CDR1 SGHRS and CDR2 YFSETQ. Trimming left V 0 bases short and J 5 bases short, with 12 bases between. DNA of the CDR3: TGCGCCAGCAGCTTGGGTACATTAGAGGATCAGCCCCAGCATTTT. This translates into CASSLGTLEDQPQHF. The variable domain in full, completed from reference TRBV5-1 and TRBJ1-5, reads KAGVTQTPRYLIKTRGQQVTLSCSPISGHRSVSWYQQTPGQGLQFLFEYFSETQRNKGNFPGRFSGRQFSNSRSEMNVSTLELGDSALYLCASSLGTLEDQPQHFGDGTRLSIL.

This chain connects TRBV10-3 to TRBJ1-5; 7 bases are a match to TRBD1. J gave up 7 bases and V 8 bases, and 8 bases lay outside the gene matches. CDR1 and CDR2 from the germline V gene are ENHRY and SYGVKD. CDR3 length equals 13 residues. The CDR3 reads CAIGADRDQPQHF. The CDR3, as DNA: TGTGCCATCGGGGCAGACAGGGACCAGCCCCAGCATTTT.

The rearrangement joins TRBV4-2 to TRBJ2-6; D perhaps matches TRBD2 (6 bases). The CDR3 totals 17 residues. CDR1 and CDR2 from the germline V gene are LGHNA and YNFKEQ. V lost 1 base, J lost 0 bases, and 10 bases lay in between. Written as DNA, the CDR3 is TGTGCCAGCAGCCAAGCTGCGGGGAGCTCTGGGGCCAACGTCCTGACTTTC. Protein sequence: CASSQAAGSSGANVLTF.

V is TRBV4-1 and J is TRBJ2-1; TRBD2 might be the D (6 bases). V lost 1 base and J 2 bases, leaving 9 bases between the germline ends. This CDR3 has 15 residues. CDR1 MGHRA and CDR2 YSYEKL come from the germline V gene. Here the CDR3 DNA reads TGCGCCAGCAGCCAAGGGGGGGTTACCTACAATGAGCAGTTCTTC. It yields the protein CASSQGGVTYNEQFF.

The chain recombines TRBV19 with TRBJ2-1; 8 nucleotides line up with TRBD1. The CDR3 totals 13 residues. Germline V gives CDR1 LNHDA, CDR2 SQIVND (reference sequence). V gave up 6 bases and J gave up 8 bases; unmatched junction bases: 6. The CDR3 region has the DNA TGTGCCAGTAGGCAGGGGGCCAGGGATGAGCAGTTCTTC. Amino acid sequence: CASRQGARDEQFF.

The chain uses TRBV20-1 and TRBJ1-1; a weak D match, TRBD1 (5 bases). V lost 1 base and J 11 bases, leaving 11 bases between the germline ends. This CDR3 has 11 amino acids. CDR1 and CDR2 (germline): DFQATT, SNEGSKA (reference sequence). The CDR3 DNA reads TGCAGTGCTAGAGTGGGCGGGGGTGCTTTCTTT. Its translation is CSARVGGGAFF.

This clone was counted only a few times. The CDR3 DNA reads as TGCGCCAGCAGCGCCGGACTGATTCTCGGAAACACCATATATTTT. Protein product: CASSAGLILGNTIYF. The V and J genes are TRBV5-1 and TRBJ1-3, with unresolved D. Germline V lookup: CDR1 SGHRS, CDR2 YFSETQ. This CDR3 has 15 residues. Trimming left V 4 bases short and J 4 bases short, with 15 bases between.

The chain recombines TRBV5-1 with TRBJ2-2; unclear D gene. Germline V gene sequence: CDR1 SGHRS, CDR2 YFSETQ. Trimming pared 1 base from V and 2 bases from J, leaving 12 bases between. The CDR3 covers 16 residues. The CDR3 loop reads CASSLKVTPNTGELFF. CDR3 sequence (DNA): TGCGCCAGCAGCTTGAAGGTGACTCCAAACACCGGGGAGCTGTTTTTT. The complete variable domain, with remaining parts taken from reference TRBV5-1 and TRBJ2-2, reads KAGVTQTPRYLIKTRGQQVTLSCSPISGHRSVSWYQQTPGQGLQFLFEYFSETQRNKGNFPGRFSGRQFSNSRSEMNVSTLELGDSALYLCASSLKVTPNTGELFFGEGSRLTVL.

The chain has TRBV5-4 and TRBJ1-5, with 8 bases aligning to TRBD1. This CDR3 spans 14 amino acids. J was trimmed by 7 bases and V by 3 bases; bases with no gene match: 6. The germline CDR1 and CDR2 sequences are SGHNT and YYREEE (reference sequence). The CDR3 coding sequence is TGTGCCAGCAGCTCCCAGGGGGCTCAACAGCCCCAGCATTTT. It translates to CASSSQGAQQPQHF.

With respect to this clone: Distinct nucleotide sequences in the sample also encode this CDR3. The chain couples TRBV5-4 to TRBJ1-6; 9 positions agree with TRBD1. The CDR3 is made up of 15 amino acids. Germline V gene sequence: CDR1 SGHNT, CDR2 YYREEE (reference sequence). V dropped 4 bases and J dropped 7; count of bases not matched to a gene: 6. CDR3 DNA sequence: TGTGCCAGCAGCCTTTCCGGGACAGGGAATTCACCCCTCCACTTT. Translated: CASSLSGTGNSPLHF.

This clone occurred once. The V call is TRBV30, the J call TRBJ2-1; perhaps TRBD2 as D (6 bases). Deletions cut 0 bases from V and 8 bases from J, with 14 bases between. CDR1 and CDR2 (germline): GTSNPN, SVGIG (reference sequence). The CDR3 extends over 14 amino acids. The CDR3 bases are TGTGCCTGGAGTGTACGTGGGGGAGGCTATGAGCAGTTCTTC. It translates to CAWSVRGGGYEQFF.

The rearrangement uses TRBV12-5 and TRBJ2-1; D not resolved. V was shortened by 5 bases and J by 0 bases, with 11 bases between the two germline ends. Germline values: CDR1 LGHNT, CDR2 FRNRAP. CDR3 length equals 15 residues. The CDR3 sequence is CASGPPSSSYNEQFF. In nucleotides, the CDR3 is TGTGCTAGTGGTCCCCCAAGTAGCTCCTACAATGAGCAGTTCTTC.

The chain uses TRBV7-8 and TRBJ1-2; weak D call: TRBD1 (6 bases). The CDR3 has 14 amino acids. V was shortened by 5 bases and J by 4 bases, with 14 bases between the two germline ends. The germline CDR1 and CDR2 sequences are SGHVS and FQNEAQ. CDR3 sequence reads: CASSHFGGAYGYTF. CDR3 nucleotide sequence: TGTGCCAGCAGCCACTTCGGGGGGGCCTATGGCTACACCTTC.

The chain employs TRBV25-1 and TRBJ2-3, with D possibly being TRBD2 (7 bases). CDR3 length: 15 residues. Per germline, CDR1 MGHDK and CDR2 SYGVNS. V lost 6 bases, J lost 2 bases, and 15 bases lay in between. The DNA for the CDR3 is TGTGCCAGCAGCGTTTCGGGGGGCCTCACAGATACGCAGTATTTT. It specifies CASSVSGGLTDTQYF.

The chain joins TRBV4-2 to TRBJ2-3; TRBD1 matches at 10 bases. This CDR3 comprises 15 residues. Germline V gene data show CDR1 as LGHNA and CDR2 as YNFKEQ. The V gene end was trimmed by 4 bases and the J gene end by 3 bases; junction bases not matched to a gene: 4. The CDR3 DNA reads as TGTGCCAGCAGCCGCGACAGGGGGCAAACAGATACGCAGTATTTT. Its protein product is CASSRDRGQTDTQYF.

The chain uses TRBV7-2 and TRBJ2-5, with 8 bases matching TRBD2. This CDR3 contains 16 residues. The J segment lost 5 bases and the V segment lost 1 base, leaving 9 bases of the junction unmatched. Germline CDR1 SGHTA, CDR2 FQGNSA. In nucleotides, the CDR3 is TGTGCCAGCAGCTTAGAAGAGGCGGGGGGCCGCGAGACCCAGTACTTC. Encoded protein: CASSLEEAGGRETQYF.

V gene TRBV2 combines with J gene TRBJ1-4, with 8 bases identical to TRBD1. Trimming cost V 5 bases and J 8 bases; bases outside gene matches: 7. The length of the CDR3 is 14 residues. CDR1 is SNHLY and CDR2 is FYNNEI in the germline V gene. CDR3 amino acids: CASSPQGAREKLFF. The CDR3 DNA follows: TGTGCCAGCAGTCCTCAGGGGGCTAGGGAAAAACTGTTTTTT.